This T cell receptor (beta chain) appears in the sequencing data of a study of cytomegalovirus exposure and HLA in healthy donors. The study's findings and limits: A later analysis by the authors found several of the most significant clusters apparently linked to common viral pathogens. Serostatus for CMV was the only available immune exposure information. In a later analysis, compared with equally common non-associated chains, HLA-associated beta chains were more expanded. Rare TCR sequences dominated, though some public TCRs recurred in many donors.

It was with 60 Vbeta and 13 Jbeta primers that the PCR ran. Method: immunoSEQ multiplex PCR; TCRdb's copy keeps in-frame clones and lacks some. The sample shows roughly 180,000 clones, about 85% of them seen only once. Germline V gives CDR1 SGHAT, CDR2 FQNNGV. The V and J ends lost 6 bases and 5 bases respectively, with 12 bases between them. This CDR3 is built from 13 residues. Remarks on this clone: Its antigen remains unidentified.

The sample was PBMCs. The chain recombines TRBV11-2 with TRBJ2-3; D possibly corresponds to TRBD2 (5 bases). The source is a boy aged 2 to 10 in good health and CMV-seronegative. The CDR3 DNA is TGTGCCAGCAGTCCCCCGGGGATAGATACGCAGTATTTT. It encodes CASSPPGIDTQYF.